Listed here are 22 T cell receptor beta chains from one sample, sequenced in a study of blood T cell repertoires in COVID-19. Profiling relied on immunoSEQ multiplex PCR, and the TCRdb table lists in-frame clones only, not all of them. The repertoire holds hundreds of thousands of clones, with over 75% as singletons. The sequenced sample consisted of peripheral blood. The origin of the receptors is a human donor in a cohort sampled during active COVID-19.

V and J are TRBV9 and TRBJ2-7, with 8 bases aligning to TRBD2. The length of the CDR3 is 16 residues. V lost 0 bases, J lost 3 bases, and 8 bases stayed unmatched. Germline CDR1 and CDR2: SGDLS and YYNGEE. Written as DNA, the CDR3 is TGTGCCAGCAGCGTAGAGGGGACTAGGGGTTTCTACGAGCAGTACTTC. As protein: CASSVEGTRGFYEQYF.

V gene TRBV5-1 combines with J gene TRBJ2-1, with 8 positions matching TRBD1. The germline V gene encodes CDR1 SGHRS and CDR2 YFSETQ. The CDR3 consists of 14 residues. V lost 0 bases and J lost 9; bases outside the gene matches: 5. This CDR3 reads CASSLVGDRGEQFF. The CDR3 nucleotides read TGCGCCAGCAGCTTGGTGGGAGACAGGGGTGAGCAGTTCTTC.

The chain is built from TRBV5-5 and TRBJ1-1; 7 bases match TRBD1. The germline gives CDR1 SGHKS, CDR2 YYEKEE (reference sequence). This CDR3 region has 13 residues. Trimming cost V 0 bases and J 9 bases; bases outside gene matches: 5. The CDR3 DNA reads TGTGCCAGCAGCTTGGAGGGGGCAGGTAAAGCTTTCTTT. Its translation: CASSLEGAGKAFF.

The chain joins TRBV3-1 (or the pseudogene TRBV3-2) to TRBJ2-3; 7 bases align to TRBD2. The germline V gene encodes CDR1 LGHDT and CDR2 YNNKEL (reference sequence). With 1 base clipped from V and 10 bases from J, the junction kept 17 bases outside the gene matches. The CDR3 extends over 17 amino acids. The CDR3 bases are TGTGCCAGCAGCCAAGTGGGCGGGAGCGCGCTAAGAAACGCGCAGTATTTT. Translation: CASSQVGGSALRNAQYF.

The chain links TRBV28 to TRBJ2-1, with TRBD2 identical over 8 bases. Germline V lookup: CDR1 MDHEN, CDR2 SYDVKM. The CDR3 totals 14 residues. Germline trimming cut 3 bases from V and 4 bases from J; bases unmatched to any gene: 2. DNA for the CDR3: TGTGCCAGCAGTTTCACTAGCGGATACAATGAGCAGTTCTTC. Its translation: CASSFTSGYNEQFF.

The V gene is TRBV19, the J gene TRBJ2-1; tentatively, D is TRBD1 (5 bases). Trimming removed 2 bases at V and 4 bases at J, with 12 bases between. Per the germline V gene, CDR1 is LNHDA and CDR2 is SQIVND (reference sequence). This CDR3 has 15 residues. This CDR3 is CASSIQGTAYNEQFF. CDR3 in DNA: TGTGCCAGTAGTATACAGGGTACCGCATACAATGAGCAGTTCTTC.

The gene calls are TRBV5-1 and TRBJ1-1; D is possibly TRBD1 (6 bases). This CDR3 comprises 14 residues. Germline V lookup: CDR1 SGHRS, CDR2 YFSETQ. The germline V and J ends were trimmed by 1 base and 7 bases, with 14 bases remaining between them. The CDR3 protein is CASSLHSGGLEAFF. DNA for the CDR3: TGCGCCAGCAGCTTGCATTCGGGGGGCCTTGAAGCTTTCTTT.

In this sample, this clone turned up once. This sequence joins TRBV15 and TRBJ2-2, with 8 bases identical to TRBD1. Germline V CDR1 and CDR2: LNHNV, YYDKDF (reference sequence). CDR3 length equals 16 residues. The ends lost 2 bases at V and 4 bases at J; junction bases unmatched: 6. CDR3 sequence (DNA): TGTGCCACCAGCAGAAGGCAGGGGGCTGGCACCGGGGAGCTGTTTTTT. Translated, it gives CATSRRQGAGTGELFF.

The rearrangement links TRBV7-8 to TRBJ2-6; no definite D call. V was cut by 3 bases and J by 1 base, with 16 bases left in between. The CDR3 spans 18 residues. Germline values: CDR1 SGHVS, CDR2 FQNEAQ. The CDR3 region has the DNA TGTGCCAGCAGCTTTAGTACATGGTTCGGGTCTGGGGCCAACGTCCTGACTTTC. This gives the protein CASSFSTWFGSGANVLTF.

J is TRBJ1-2 and V is TRBV5-1, with D unresolved. The CDR3 has 13 amino acids. Germline V CDR1 and CDR2: SGHRS, YFSETQ. Trimming left V 5 bases short and J 2 bases short, with 10 bases between. CDR3 sequence: CASSYERNYGYTF. CDR3 in DNA: TGCGCCAGCAGTTATGAGAGAAACTATGGCTACACCTTC.

V and J are TRBV18 and TRBJ2-1, with D maybe TRBD1 (6 bases). The germline V gene encodes CDR1 KGHSH and CDR2 LQKENI. The CDR3 is made up of 16 amino acids. Between the trimmed V and J ends, which lost 4 bases and 0 bases, there was a span of 13 bases. Here the CDR3 reads CASSLGTSSSYNEQFF. CDR3 bases: TGTGCCAGCTCACTTGGGACATCGAGCTCCTACAATGAGCAGTTCTTC.

The rearrangement links TRBV28 to TRBJ2-7; 7 bases agree with TRBD2. The CDR3 covers 13 residues. The V and J ends lost 8 bases and 4 bases, in that order; junction bases with no gene match: 8. CDR1 MDHEN and CDR2 SYDVKM come from the germline V gene. CDR3 DNA sequence: TGTGCCAGCCGCGGGGGTTCTTATTACGAGCAGTACTTC. This gives the protein CASRGGSYYEQYF.

The rearrangement joins TRBV6-5 to TRBJ1-1, with 7 bases lining up with TRBD1. The CDR3 is made up of 13 amino acids. CDR1 is MNHEY and CDR2 is SVGAGI in the germline V gene. V shed 5 bases and J 5 bases; nucleotides not matched to a gene: 5. CDR3 sequence (DNA): TGTGCCAGCAGTCCACGGGACAGTACTGAAGCTTTCTTT. This gives the protein CASSPRDSTEAFF.

This clone was seen a handful of times. The rearrangement uses TRBV18 and TRBJ2-2; D possibly corresponds to TRBD1 (6 bases). Germline assignment: CDR1 KGHSH and CDR2 LQKENI. The CDR3 extends over 13 amino acids. V was shortened by 1 base and J by 6 bases, with 6 bases between the two germline ends. The DNA of the CDR3 is TGTGCCAGCTCACCACGACAGGCCGGGGAGCTGTTTTTT. Its protein product is CASSPRQAGELFF.

The chain is built from TRBV15 and TRBJ2-1; D gene unclear. CDR1 and CDR2 (germline): LNHNV, YYDKDF (reference sequence). The V end was cut by 0 bases, the J end by 0 bases, with 9 bases between. CDR3 length: 16 amino acids. The chain's CDR3 is CATSRDGLSSYNEQFF. CDR3 in DNA: TGTGCCACCAGCAGAGATGGTTTGAGCTCCTACAATGAGCAGTTCTTC. The complete variable domain, with remaining parts taken from reference TRBV15 and TRBJ2-1, reads DAMVIQNPRYQVTQFGKPVTLSCSQTLNHNVMYWYQQKSSQAPKLLFHYYDKDFNNEADTPDNFQSRRPNTSFCFLDIRSPGLGDTAMYLCATSRDGLSSYNEQFFGPGTRLTVL.

This chain joins TRBV12-3 or TRBV12-4 and TRBJ2-1; no definite D call. CDR3 size: 12 residues. The ends were cut back, 1 base at V and 12 bases at J, with 10 bases in the middle. In DNA, the CDR3 is TGTGCCAGCAGTTTAGAAGCCCTAGGGCAGTTCTTC. It specifies CASSLEALGQFF.

This sequence joins TRBV20-1 and TRBJ1-1; the D gene is possibly TRBD1 (5 bases). V lost 6 bases to trimming and J lost 6 bases, with 11 bases between them. Germline CDR1 is DFQATT and CDR2 is SNEGSKA (reference sequence). There are 11 residues in the CDR3. The CDR3 spells CSAPGYAEAFF. The CDR3 coding sequence is TGCAGTGCCCCAGGGTACGCTGAAGCTTTCTTT.

The chain links TRBV7-9 to TRBJ2-7; 7 nucleotides line up with TRBD2. This CDR3 has 14 amino acids. CDR1 SEHNR and CDR2 FQNEAQ come from the germline V gene (reference sequence). The junction had 7 bases not matched to a gene; V was cut back by 5 bases and J by 3 bases. The CDR3 DNA reads TGTGCCAGCAGCGCGGGACTACCACTCTACGAGCAGTACTTC. It encodes CASSAGLPLYEQYF.

This clone was seen a handful of times. The V and J genes are TRBV5-1 and TRBJ2-6; tentative D call: TRBD1 (6 bases). Germline CDR1 reads SGHRS; CDR2 reads YFSETQ. This CDR3 contains 18 residues. The V end was cut by 4 bases, the J end by 0 bases, with 17 bases between. The CDR3 region is CASSLRDTTSSGANVLTF. DNA for the CDR3: TGCGCCAGCAGCCTCCGGGACACCACATCCTCTGGGGCCAACGTCCTGACTTTC.

The rearrangement uses TRBV23-1 and TRBJ2-7; D might be TRBD1 (6 bases). TRBV23-1 carries the ORF label, with uncertain function. Trimming cost V 0 bases and J 0 bases, with 33 bases left between them. The CDR3 runs 23 residues. The CDR3 here is CASSQSGLGYREKTKYSSYEQYF. CDR3 nucleotide sequence: TGCGCCAGCAGTCAATCCGGTCTGGGCTACAGGGAGAAAACCAAATACAGCTCCTACGAGCAGTACTTC.

The rearrangement joins TRBV12-5 to TRBJ2-1, with 15 bases identical to TRBD2. Germline lookup yields CDR1 LGHNT and CDR2 FRNRAP. The CDR3 loop spans 16 amino acids. The J segment lost 7 bases and the V segment lost 8 bases, leaving 9 bases of the junction unmatched. For the CDR3, the DNA is TGTGCTAGTCGCGGACTAGCGGGAGGGCCTGGGAATGAGCAGTTCTTC. Translation: CASRGLAGGPGNEQFF.

The chain couples TRBV27 to TRBJ2-3; tentatively, D is TRBD2 (7 bases). Trimming removed 8 bases at V and 2 bases at J, with 17 bases between. Per the germline V gene, CDR1 is MNHEY and CDR2 is SMNVEV (reference sequence). This CDR3 has 15 residues. The DNA of the CDR3 is TGTGCCAGCCAGTCCGCGGGGGCCCTCACAGATACGCAGTATTTT. Encoded protein: CASQSAGALTDTQYF.